A selection of T cell receptor beta chains follows, all from one sample in a study of blood T cell repertoires in COVID-19. TCRdb's table, derived via immunoSEQ multiplex PCR, lists solely in-frame clones and lacks some. The profile shows 300,000 to 350,000 clones, about 91% of them singletons. Sample: peripheral blood. The receptors stem from a young woman with COVID-19, enrolled during active disease. Each CDR3 is given with its conserved first and last residue. The D gene is left open where the match is weak. The size of a clone is reported for some rows only, either as once, few or many, or as a class for expanded clones.

CDR3nt	CDR3aa	j_gene	d_gene	abundance	v_gene
TGTGCCAGCACACGACAGGGGCGAGCTTTCTTT	CASTRQGRAFF	TRBJ1-1	TRBD1	-	TRBV6-5
TGTGCCACCAGACCGGACAGGGACACTGAAGCTTTCTTT	CATRPDRDTEAFF	TRBJ1-1	TRBD1	-	TRBV24-1
TGTGCCAGCAGCCCCCGTGGGACAGGGAACACCGGGGAGCTGTTTTTT	CASSPRGTGNTGELFF	TRBJ2-2	TRBD1	-	TRBV7-3
TGTGCCAGTGGCGGGACAGGGGATAACTATGGCTACACCTTC	CASGGTGDNYGYTF	TRBJ1-2	TRBD1	-	TRBV19
TGTGCCAGCAGCCCACAGGGAAGATATAATTCACCCCTCCACTTT	CASSPQGRYNSPLHF	TRBJ1-6	-	-	TRBV13
TGTGCCAGCAGCCGTCTAGCGGGGGGGTCCAAAAACATTCAGTACTTC	CASSRLAGGSKNIQYF	TRBJ2-4	TRBD2	-	TRBV7-2
TGTGCCTGGAGAGTCGCAGGGGTGAACACTGAAGCTTTCTTT	CAWRVAGVNTEAFF	TRBJ1-1	-	-	TRBV30
TGTGCCAGCAGCCTCAAACCACAGGGGATCTCTGAAGCTTTCTTT	CASSLKPQGISEAFF	TRBJ1-1	TRBD1	once	TRBV5-8
TGCAGTGCTAGTAGCCCCGGGACAGGGTTCTCCTACGAGCAGTACTTC	CSASSPGTGFSYEQYF	TRBJ2-7	TRBD1	-	TRBV20-1
TGTGCCCGATCTGACCCAGCGGGGGGCCAAGAGACCCAGTACTTC	CARSDPAGGQETQYF	TRBJ2-5	TRBD2	-	TRBV3-1/TRBV3-2
TGTGCCAGCAGCCAGGGGACAGGCGCAACTAATGAAAAACTGTTTTTT	CASSQGTGATNEKLFF	TRBJ1-4	TRBD1	-	TRBV4-2
TGCGCCAGCAGCGACACTCACCGGGCAGGGGGCGCGCATTCACCCCTCCACTTT	CASSDTHRAGGAHSPLHF	TRBJ1-6	TRBD1	-	TRBV4-1
TGTGCCAGCAGCACCAACCCGTCACGGGGAAACACCATATATTTT	CASSTNPSRGNTIYF	TRBJ1-3	-	-	TRBV5-6
TGTGCCAGCAGTGACTCCGACCGGGGTGAAGCTTTCTTT	CASSDSDRGEAFF	TRBJ1-1	-	-	TRBV6-4
TGTGCCAGCAGCCAGATAAGCGGGGGGGCATTCTATGAGCAGTTCTTC	CASSQISGGAFYEQFF	TRBJ2-1	TRBD2	-	TRBV27
TGCGCCAGCAGCCGCCGGACACCTAGCACAGATACGCAGTATTTT	CASSRRTPSTDTQYF	TRBJ2-3	-	-	TRBV5-1
TGTGCCAGCAGTCCTCGGGCGGGGAGGCTTCGTGGAAACATTCAGTACTTC	CASSPRAGRLRGNIQYF	TRBJ2-4	-	-	TRBV28
TGCGCCAGCAGCCATCCAATGAACACTGAAGCTTTCTTT	CASSHPMNTEAFF	TRBJ1-1	-	-	TRBV4-1
TGTGCCAGCAGCGTTTCAGCCAGCGGGGGTCAAGAGACCCAGTACTTC	CASSVSASGGQETQYF	TRBJ2-5	TRBD2	-	TRBV9
TGTGCCAGCAGCCCTTTGGCCCGACAGGGTCGGGGCACTGAAGCTTTCTTT	CASSPLARQGRGTEAFF	TRBJ1-1	TRBD1	-	TRBV3-1/TRBV3-2
TGTGCCAGCAGCTCCAGGGGGTTCTATGGCTACACCTTC	CASSSRGFYGYTF	TRBJ1-2	TRBD1	-	TRBV11-3
TGCGCCAGCAGCTTGATCCCGACAGGGAACACTGAAGCTTTCTTT	CASSLIPTGNTEAFF	TRBJ1-1	-	-	TRBV5-1
TGCAGGCGAAAAACCACAGGGAACCAAGAGACCCAGTACTTC	CRRKTTGNQETQYF	TRBJ2-5	-	-	TRBV29-1